The table lists the clone carrying this T cell receptor (beta chain) with many counts. Its cognate antigen is unknown. Germline CDR1 and CDR2: MNHEY and SVGAGI. The CDR3 spans 13 residues. Trimming removed 4 bases at V and 5 bases at J, with 11 bases between. For donors with ophthalmopathy, the disease showed moderate-to-severe activity, reached CAS ≥3 and NOSPECS ≥4, and had lasted under 3 months. This record belongs to a study of Graves' ophthalmopathy and Graves' hyperthyroidism. Study overall: Upon initial diagnosis and before any treatment, peripheral blood was collected. Study results and caveats: Blood also carried most expanded thyroid clonotypes exceeding 0.001 frequency. Distinction of ophthalmopathy from stable hyperthyroidism by a 13-signature model reached 85% to 90% sensitivity and approximately 80% specificity.

For repertoire sequencing, the TCR beta CDR3 regions were amplified from RNA transcripts. First-round RT-PCR relied on HTBI primers, and a second-round multiplex PCR came next. From the multiplex PCR reads, TCRdb called clonotypes with MiXCR, one entry per CDR3 protein. The profile shows 740,000 or so distinct CDR3 sequences, roughly 40% of them singletons. The J gene is TRBJ2-5, the V gene TRBV6-5, with D perhaps matching TRBD1 (6 bases). Sequences were obtained from peripheral blood. The TCR originated in an adult man with Graves' ophthalmopathy. CDR3 loop: CASSSTGSETQYF. CDR3 nucleotides: TGTGCCAGCAGTTCCACAGGGTCGGAGACCCAGTACTTC.